The text below deals with one TCR beta chain. This specimen comes from a study of blood T cell repertoires in COVID-19. As for the study in general: There were acute and convalescent COVID-19 samples, and they came from the United States, Italy and Spain.

Germline V gives CDR1 MNHEY, CDR2 SVGAGI. The CDR3 spans 14 residues. V lost 6 bases to trimming and J lost 2 bases, with 14 bases between them. Using immunoSEQ multiplex PCR, the repertoire was profiled, and TCRdb retains in-frame clones only, with some absent. The repertoire holds tens of thousands of clones, with roughly four fifths as singletons. Input material: peripheral blood. This chain connects TRBV6-5 to TRBJ2-7, with D maybe TRBD2 (6 bases). The sequence was collected from a woman of 80 years or more with acute or convalescent COVID-19. This chain's CDR3 is CASSPTRGTYEQYF. The CDR3 region has the DNA TGTGCCAGCAGCCCCACCCGGGGGACCTACGAGCAGTACTTC.